Presented here are 23 T cell receptor beta chains from one specimen sequenced in a study of T cell changes during pregnancy in multiple sclerosis (dated by TCRdb to about 2019). Library construction relied on the immunoSEQ multiplex PCR assay. Held by TCRdb, this immuneACCESS table contains in-frame sequences only and omits some clones. Under half of the omission traces to an unresolved V gene where checked; the cause of the rest is unknown. Here the sample has 35,000 to 45,000 clones; 75% to 90% occur a single time. The top ten constitute less than 5.5% of the sample. The sequences come from peripheral blood, collected in the second trimester of pregnancy. Receptor source: a female donor in good health, enrolled as a control in a pregnancy study.

The rearrangement uses TRBV29-1 and TRBJ1-1; tentative D call: TRBD1 (5 bases). V was clipped by 6 bases and J by 5 bases, with 13 bases between them. The germline CDR1 and CDR2 sequences are SQVTM and ANQGSEA. The CDR3 consists of 12 residues. This chain's CDR3 is CSVAGSSTEAFF. For the CDR3, the DNA is TGCAGCGTGGCAGGGTCGAGTACTGAAGCTTTCTTT.

The V call is TRBV9, the J call TRBJ1-2; tentative D call: TRBD1 (5 bases). Trimming pared 9 bases from V and 2 bases from J, leaving 14 bases between. CDR1 SGDLS and CDR2 YYNGEE come from the germline V gene. This CDR3 comprises 13 residues. The CDR3 loop is CATRRAGNYGYTF. For the CDR3, the DNA is TGTGCCACCCGGAGGGCAGGGAACTATGGCTACACCTTC.

The rearrangement links TRBV11-2 to TRBJ2-7, with 9 bases lining up with TRBD1. The junction had 4 bases not matched to a gene; V was cut back by 3 bases and J by 4 bases. The CDR3 runs to 14 residues. The V gene's germline CDR1 is SGHAT and CDR2 FQNNGV. CDR3 nucleotides: TGTGCCAGCAGCTTGACAGGGGGATTGTACGAGCAGTACTTC. Translating it yields CASSLTGGLYEQYF.

V is TRBV19 and J is TRBJ2-5, with 7 bases matching TRBD1. The germline gives CDR1 LNHDA, CDR2 SQIVND (reference sequence). V lost 6 bases, J lost 5 bases, and 9 bases stayed unmatched. The CDR3 extends over 14 amino acids. The CDR3 reads CASSPRQGVETQYF. CDR3 in DNA: TGTGCCAGTAGCCCCAGACAGGGCGTTGAGACCCAGTACTTC.

The V gene is TRBV11-2, the J gene TRBJ2-7; D is possibly TRBD2 (5 bases). Germline CDR1 is SGHAT and CDR2 is FQNNGV. The CDR3 runs to 14 residues. The V end lost 5 bases, the J end lost 1 base, and 12 bases lay between the germline ends. The CDR3 here is CASSTDSPSYEQYF. The CDR3 DNA reads as TGTGCCAGCAGCACGGACTCGCCGTCCTACGAGCAGTACTTC.

DNA of the CDR3: TGTGCTAGTGGTTTGTGGCCTAGTGAAAAACTGTTTTTT. Translating it yields CASGLWPSEKLFF. The chain joins TRBV12-5 to TRBJ1-4, with no clear D. The CDR3 covers 13 residues. V gave up 2 bases and J gave up 7 bases, with 8 bases separating them. Germline values: CDR1 LGHNT, CDR2 FRNRAP.

Written as DNA, the CDR3 is TGTGCCAGCAGTGAAAGTAAGGGGCCTCAGCCCCAGCATTTT. The encoded protein is CASSESKGPQPQHF. V gene TRBV6-1 combines with J gene TRBJ1-5; D is possibly TRBD1 (5 bases). Germline CDR1 and CDR2: MNHNS and SASEGT. The CDR3 consists of 14 residues. Trimming cost V 2 bases and J 6 bases, with 11 bases left between them.

V is TRBV30 and J is TRBJ1-4, with D maybe TRBD1 (5 bases). CDR1 GTSNPN and CDR2 SVGIG come from the germline V gene (reference sequence). Trimming cost V 5 bases and J 1 base, with 11 bases left between them. The CDR3 runs to 14 residues. Here the CDR3 reads CAWGGRRTNEKLFF. The CDR3 DNA reads TGTGCCTGGGGGGGGAGGCGAACTAATGAAAAACTGTTTTTT.

DNA of the CDR3: TGTGCCAGCAGCTTAGAGGGGGGGAGAAAGCCCCAGCATTTT. Translated, it gives CASSLEGGRKPQHF. This sequence joins TRBV7-2 and TRBJ1-5; weak D call: TRBD1 (6 bases). V lost 1 base and J lost 8, with 12 bases in between. Germline values: CDR1 SGHTA, CDR2 FQGNSA. The CDR3 consists of 14 residues.

The chain recombines TRBV6-6 with TRBJ2-5; 8 bases fit TRBD2. CDR1 and CDR2 from the germline V gene are MNHNY and SVGAGI (reference sequence). The V gene end was trimmed by 6 bases and the J gene end by 4 bases; junction bases not matched to a gene: 7. This CDR3 region has 14 residues. CDR3 nucleotides: TGTGCCAGCAGCGCCGGGGGGGGGATAGAGACCCAGTACTTC. It specifies CASSAGGGIETQYF.

The V gene is TRBV5-1, the J gene TRBJ1-1; D possibly corresponds to TRBD1 (6 bases). Trimming removed 5 bases from V and 1 base from J, with 12 bases in between. This CDR3 region has 14 residues. The V gene's germline CDR1 is SGHRS and CDR2 YFSETQ. In nucleotides, the CDR3 is TGCGCCAGCAGTTTTACACAGGGGAACACTGAAGCTTTCTTT. It codes for CASSFTQGNTEAFF.

In its sample, this clone was seen a few times. The chain is built from TRBV18 and TRBJ1-1; D possibly corresponds to TRBD1 (5 bases). Per germline, CDR1 KGHSH and CDR2 LQKENI. The CDR3 is made up of 13 amino acids. Trimming cost V 2 bases and J 1 base, with 5 bases left between them. The CDR3 here is CASSPTGNTEAFF. CDR3 bases: TGTGCCAGCTCACCAACAGGGAACACTGAAGCTTTCTTT.

There are a few counts of this clone. V usage is TRBV7-7 and J usage is TRBJ2-5; the match to TRBD1 covers 8 bases. V was pared by 2 bases and J by 5 bases, with 4 bases of the junction left unmatched. The CDR3 is 14 residues long. Germline V gene lookup returns CDR1 SSHAT and CDR2 FNYEAQ (reference sequence). The CDR3 spells CASSLTGGSETQYF. The DNA of the CDR3 is TGTGCCAGCAGCTTAACAGGGGGAAGTGAGACCCAGTACTTC.

This chain uses TRBV7-6 with TRBJ2-7, with TRBD2 identical over 8 bases. Germline V gene data show CDR1 as SGHVS and CDR2 as FNYEAQ. J lost 3 bases, V lost 5 bases, and 9 bases had no gene match. CDR3 size: 15 residues. The CDR3 loop reads CASSATGGDRYEQYF. Here the CDR3 DNA reads TGTGCCAGCAGCGCGACGGGGGGGGACCGCTACGAGCAGTACTTC.

J is TRBJ1-1 and V is TRBV30; TRBD1 matches at 7 bases. The CDR3 runs to 13 residues. J lost 1 base, V lost 6 bases, and 5 bases had no gene match. Germline CDR1 reads GTSNPN; CDR2 reads SVGIG (reference sequence). This CDR3 is CACMTGTNTEAFF. CDR3 nucleotide sequence: TGTGCCTGTATGACAGGGACGAACACTGAAGCTTTCTTT.

The gene calls are TRBV29-1 and TRBJ2-5; 9 bases are a match to TRBD2. From germline, CDR1 is SQVTM and CDR2 ANQGSEA. With V trimmed by 7 bases and J by 1 base, 4 bases remained unmatched. The CDR3 runs to 13 residues. CDR3 nucleotides: TGCAGCGGCCGACTAGCGGTCCAAGAGACCCAGTACTTC. Protein sequence: CSGRLAVQETQYF.

This rearrangement joins TRBV6-1 to TRBJ1-5, with 8 bases matching TRBD1. The CDR3 length is 15 residues. Germline V gene data show CDR1 as MNHNS and CDR2 as SASEGT. V was clipped by 8 bases and J by 1 base; unmatched bases: 7. The CDR3 region is CASLSQGASNQPQHF. In nucleotides, the CDR3 is TGTGCCAGCTTATCTCAGGGGGCGAGCAATCAGCCCCAGCATTTT.

The genes are TRBV5-1 and TRBJ2-5, with 11 bases that match TRBD2. Germline V gene data show CDR1 as SGHRS and CDR2 as YFSETQ. V shed 0 bases, J shed 7 bases, and the junction held 5 bases outside the gene matches. The CDR3 runs 15 residues. The DNA of the CDR3 is TGCGCCAGCAGCTTGGAGTCTAGCGGGGGGAGGACCCAGTACTTC. Translation: CASSLESSGGRTQYF. The full variable domain, rest sourced from reference TRBV5-1 and TRBJ2-5, is KAGVTQTPRYLIKTRGQQVTLSCSPISGHRSVSWYQQTPGQGLQFLFEYFSETQRNKGNFPGRFSGRQFSNSRSEMNVSTLELGDSALYLCASSLESSGGRTQYFGPGTRLLVL.

The genes are TRBV20-1 and TRBJ1-1; unclear D gene. V lost 3 bases and J lost 7, with 9 bases in between. Germline loops: CDR1 DFQATT, CDR2 SNEGSKA (reference sequence). The CDR3 consists of 11 residues. CDR3 in DNA: TGCAGTGCTAGCCCTAGCTTTGAAGCTTTCTTT. Protein product: CSASPSFEAFF.

The chain links TRBV18 to TRBJ2-1; TRBD2 aligns across 9 bases. Trimming removed 3 bases from V and 7 bases from J; junction bases left unmatched: 4. The CDR3 extends over 14 amino acids. CDR1 is KGHSH, CDR2 LQKENI, per germline. The CDR3 nucleotides read TGTGCCAGCTCACCGGACCTAGCGGGGAATGAGCAGTTCTTC. As protein: CASSPDLAGNEQFF.

The DNA for the CDR3 is TGTGCTAGTGGTCCGGACAATGCTAACTATGGCTACACCTTC. Protein sequence: CASGPDNANYGYTF. The V call is TRBV12-5, the J call TRBJ1-2, with D tentatively TRBD1 (5 bases). This CDR3 comprises 14 residues. V was pared by 5 bases and J by 0 bases, with 10 bases between. Germline V gives CDR1 LGHNT, CDR2 FRNRAP.

The rearrangement links TRBV7-2 to TRBJ2-7; tentative D call: TRBD2 (5 bases). CDR1 SGHTA and CDR2 FQGNSA come from the germline V gene. The CDR3 is 12 amino acids. Trimming left V 5 bases short and J 9 bases short, with 14 bases between. This CDR3 is CASSLDSRLQYF. The CDR3 bases are TGTGCCAGCAGCCTGGACTCAAGATTGCAGTACTTC.

The V and J genes are TRBV7-8 and TRBJ1-5; D unclear. Trimming took 4 bases from V and 2 from J, leaving 12 bases between them. There are 15 residues in the CDR3. Germline CDR1 reads SGHVS; CDR2 reads FQNEAQ. This CDR3 reads CASSSSTGGNQPQHF. CDR3 DNA: TGTGCCAGCAGCTCAAGTACCGGGGGCAATCAGCCCCAGCATTTT.